Shown below are 32 T cell receptor beta chains from a single sample sequenced in a study of CD8+CD57+ T cells in acquired aplastic anemia (dated by TCRdb to 2017 to 2018). Sequencing took place on an Illumina HiSeq 2000. Genomic DNA was used as template for profiling of TCR beta VDJ combinations and CDR3 sequences. Starting from the raw public reads, TCRdb applied fastp trimming at Q25, assembled clones with MiXCR and retained in-frame beta chains. Rows merge per CDR3 protein into single entries with the most common DNA and genes. This sample gives 350,000 to 450,000 distinct CDR3 sequences in total; 65% to 75% of them show up just once. The ten largest clonotypes hold 4% of the sample. Sequenced input: sorted CD4+, CD8+, or CD8+CD57+ T cells (not recorded which) from PBMCs. Receptor source: a human donor in good health, serving as a control.

This clonotype came up many times. This chain connects TRBV6-2 or TRBV6-3 to TRBJ1-6, with D possibly TRBD1 on 5 matching bases. Germline CDR1 is MNHEY and CDR2 is SVGEGT. Trimming pared 7 bases from V and 7 bases from J, leaving 17 bases between. This CDR3 comprises 15 residues. CDR3 in amino acids: CASIPSAPGNSPLHF. Written as DNA, the CDR3 is TGTGCCAGCATTCCCAGCGCCCCAGGGAATTCACCCCTCCACTTT.

A remark on this clonotype: Germline and junction disagree at one end, which may indicate a read error. J is TRBJ1-5 and V is TRBV19; tentatively, D is TRBD1 (5 bases). The CDR3 is 13 amino acids. The germline V gene has CDR1 LNHDA and CDR2 SQIVND (reference sequence). For the CDR3, the DNA is TGTGCCAGTAGGATAGTGGGGCAGCAGCCCCAGCATTTT. This gives the protein CASRIVGQQPQHF. The variable domain in full, completed from reference TRBV19 and TRBJ1-5, reads DGGITQSPKYLFRKEGQNVTLSCEQNLNHDAMYWYRQDPGQGLRLIYYSQIVNDFQKGDIAEGYSVSREKKESFPLTVTSAQKNPTAFYLCASRIVGQQPQHFGDGTRLSIL.

About this clonotype itself: This is likely a read error, given that the CDR3 carries no conserved phenylalanine or tryptophan at its end. The DNA is omitted, as the CDR3 cannot be located on it reliably, and the CDR3 follows TCRdb's listing. The chain has TRBV20-1 and TRBJ1-6. Germline V gene data show CDR1 as DFQATT and CDR2 as SNEGSKA (reference sequence). The CDR3 spans 8 residues, counting both ends. CDR3 amino acids: CSARDINY.

This clonotype was recorded at least ten times. This chain joins TRBV29-1 and TRBJ2-1, with 10 bases aligning to TRBD2. J lost 4 bases, V lost 3 bases, and 3 bases had no gene match. The germline V gene encodes CDR1 SQVTM and CDR2 ANQGSEA. CDR3 length equals 14 residues. CDR3 nucleotides: TGCAGCGTTGACACTAGCGGGGTTTACAATGAGCAGTTCTTC. Its protein product is CSVDTSGVYNEQFF.

V usage is TRBV5-1 and J usage is TRBJ2-5, with 9 bases that match TRBD1. The CDR3 loop spans 12 amino acids. The junction had 9 bases not matched to a gene; V was cut back by 5 bases and J by 13 bases. Per germline, CDR1 SGHRS and CDR2 YFSETQ. CDR3 region: CASREPGQGSYF. The CDR3 nucleotides read TGCGCCAGCAGAGAACCGGGACAGGGCTCGTACTTC. The full variable domain, in which reference TRBV5-1 and TRBJ2-5 provide the parts outside the CDR3, is KAGVTQTPRYLIKTRGQQVTLSCSPISGHRSVSWYQQTPGQGLQFLFEYFSETQRNKGNFPGRFSGRQFSNSRSEMNVSTLELGDSALYLCASREPGQGSYFGPGTRLLVL.

This chain uses TRBV7-8 with TRBJ2-3; 8 positions match TRBD2. This CDR3 has 14 amino acids. V was clipped by 4 bases and J by 3 bases; unmatched bases: 3. Per germline, CDR1 SGHVS and CDR2 FQNEAQ. The CDR3 region is CASSYSGITDTQYF. The CDR3 region has the DNA TGTGCCAGCAGCTATAGCGGGATAACAGATACGCAGTATTTT.

CDR3 sequence reads: CASSGGAEETQYFYF. CDR3 in DNA: TGTGCCAGCAGTGGAGGAGCGGAAGAGACCCAGTACTTCTACTTC. The V gene is TRBV7-6, the J gene TRBJ2-7; tentatively, D is TRBD2 (5 bases). CDR1 is SGHVS and CDR2 is FNYEAQ in the germline V gene. V gave up 6 bases and J gave up 13 bases, with 28 bases separating them. CDR3 length: 15 amino acids.

The V gene is TRBV7-2, the J gene TRBJ1-2, with D unresolved. CDR3 length equals 14 residues. The germline V gene encodes CDR1 SGHTA and CDR2 FQGNSA. The germline V and J ends were trimmed by 4 bases and 8 bases, with 17 bases remaining between them. CDR3 protein: CASSYDRQSGGYTF. CDR3 nucleotides: TGTGCCAGCAGCTACGATAGACAATCCGGAGGCTACACCTTC.

At least ten counts were recorded for this clonotype. The V call is TRBV6-5, the J call TRBJ1-1; no clear D. V gave up 5 bases and J gave up 4 bases, with 11 bases separating them. The CDR3 is 13 residues long. Germline V gene sequence: CDR1 MNHEY, CDR2 SVGAGI. Here the CDR3 reads CASSKVFGTEAFF. In DNA form, the CDR3 reads TGTGCCAGCAGTAAAGTCTTTGGCACTGAAGCTTTCTTT.

On this clonotype itself: Germline and junction disagree at one end, which may indicate a read error. This sequence joins TRBV29-1 and TRBJ1-1; D ambiguous. CDR3 length: 13 amino acids. The germline gives CDR1 SQVTM, CDR2 ANQGSEA. CDR3 bases: TGTAGCGCTGAGTTTCGGGCGAACACTGAAGCTTTCTTT. Residues: CSAEFRANTEAFF.

A note on this clonotype: Germline is not matched at one junction end, which may reflect a read error. This chain links TRBV10-3 with TRBJ2-7; no reliable D call. This CDR3 has 13 residues. Germline CDR1 reads ENHRY; CDR2 reads SYGVKD. The CDR3 sequence: CASSVWRTYEQYF. The CDR3 DNA reads TGTGCCAGCAGTGTCTGGCGGACGTACGAGCAGTACTTC.

On this clonotype: Germline and junction disagree at one end, which may indicate a read error. The V and J genes are TRBV24-1 and TRBJ2-2; weak D call: TRBD2 (5 bases). The CDR3 contains 15 residues. The germline CDR1 and CDR2 sequences are KGHDR and SFDVKD. CDR3 sequence: CASSAVEVGFGELFF. For the CDR3, the DNA is TGTGCCAGCAGTGCAGTGGAGGTGGGGTTCGGGGAGCTGTTTTTT.

The chain links TRBV7-2 to TRBJ2-3; TRBD2 is a possible D gene (5 bases). Germline loops: CDR1 SGHTA, CDR2 FQGNSA. V dropped 5 bases and J dropped 12 bases, with 27 bases sitting between them. The length of the CDR3 is 16 residues. The chain's CDR3 is CASSPGYPSRGYTQYF. For the CDR3, the DNA is TGTGCCAGCAGCCCGGGGTACCCTAGCCGCGGCTACACCCAGTATTTT. Together with reference TRBV7-2 and TRBJ2-3, the CDR3 gives the full variable domain: GAGVSQSPSNKVTEKGKDVELRCDPISGHTALYWYRQSLGQGLEFLIYFQGNSAPDKSGLPSDRFSAERTGGSVSTLTIQRTQQEDSAVYLCASSPGYPSRGYTQYFGPGTRLTVL.

The chain couples TRBV9 to TRBJ1-1; D is unclear. Germline CDR1 is SGDLS and CDR2 is YYNGEE. V lost 4 bases, J lost 11 bases, and 18 bases lay in between. CDR3 size: 13 residues. CDR3 amino acids: CASSQAHGDNAFF. DNA for the CDR3: TGTGCCAGCAGCCAAGCCCACGGAGACAACGCTTTCTTT.

This clonotype was counted ten times or more. The chain recombines TRBV12-5 with TRBJ2-7; tentatively, D is TRBD2 (6 bases). The CDR3 runs 17 residues. V lost 6 bases and J 4 bases, leaving 25 bases between the germline ends. Germline loops: CDR1 LGHNT, CDR2 FRNRAP. The CDR3 is CASGSTRRWGVPYEQYF. CDR3 in DNA: TGTGCTAGTGGCTCCACCCGCCGTTGGGGGGTCCCGTACGAGCAGTACTTC.

There are a few counts of this clonotype. The V gene is TRBV18, the J gene TRBJ2-2, with TRBD1 matching 8 bases. V trimming: 2 bases; J trimming: 4 bases; junction bases outside the gene matches: 6. The CDR3 runs to 16 residues. Per the germline V gene, CDR1 is KGHSH and CDR2 is LQKENI. The chain's CDR3 is CASSPWTGTSTGELFF. The CDR3 DNA is TGTGCCAGCTCACCATGGACAGGGACGAGCACCGGGGAGCTGTTTTTT.

Ten or more counts support this clonotype. The J gene is TRBJ1-6, the V gene TRBV6-1; TRBD1 matches 7 bases. The CDR3 is 14 amino acids. In germline, CDR1 is MNHNS, CDR2 SASEGT. V dropped 7 bases and J dropped 4; count of bases not matched to a gene: 4. The CDR3 nucleotides are TGTGCCAGCACTCCGGGACAGTATAATTCACCCCTCCACTTT. Its translation: CASTPGQYNSPLHF.

V gene TRBV5-5 combines with J gene TRBJ2-7; 12 nucleotides line up with TRBD2. Germline lookup yields CDR1 SGHKS and CDR2 YYEKEE (reference sequence). The CDR3 length is 16 residues. The trim removed 4 bases at V and 1 base at J, leaving 6 bases unmatched. The CDR3 DNA is TGTGCCAGCAGCGCGGGGACTAGCGGGTTATCCTACGAGCAGTACTTC. This gives the protein CASSAGTSGLSYEQYF.

V gene TRBV20-1 combines with J gene TRBJ1-1, with 10 bases fitting TRBD1. Germline V gene sequence: CDR1 DFQATT, CDR2 SNEGSKA (reference sequence). V shed 5 bases, J shed 7 bases, and the junction held 7 bases outside the gene matches. The CDR3 sequence is 13 residues long. In DNA, the CDR3 is TGCAGTGCTGCGACAGGGGGCTACTATGAAGCTTTCTTT. Translating gives CSAATGGYYEAFF.

Regarding this clonotype: A read error is likely, as this CDR3 ends without the conserved phenylalanine or tryptophan. No DNA is shown, since the ends of the CDR3 on it are uncertain; the CDR3 is the one TCRdb lists. The rearrangement uses TRBV7-3 and TRBJ1-2. Germline V lookup: CDR1 SGHTA, CDR2 FQGTGA. With termini counted, the CDR3 has 12 amino acids. The CDR3 sequence: CASSSALYGGTY.

This clonotype was counted a single time. The chain couples TRBV20-1 to TRBJ2-7, with TRBD2 matching 10 bases. This CDR3 comprises 16 residues. Losses at the gene ends were 4 bases for V and 6 bases for J; bases not matched to a gene: 15. The germline V gene has CDR1 DFQATT and CDR2 SNEGSKA (reference sequence). CDR3 nucleotide sequence: TGCAGTGCTATTTCCGTAGCGGGGGGACGGGCAGGCGAGCAGTACTTC. It is translated as CSAISVAGGRAGEQYF.

Of note for this clonotype: The final CDR3 position lacks the conserved phenylalanine or tryptophan, pointing to a likely read error. This chain uses TRBV10-3 with TRBJ1-1; D remains unclear. The CDR3 has 15 amino acids. CDR1 and CDR2 (germline): ENHRY, SYGVKD. The germline V and J ends were trimmed by 8 bases and 3 bases, with 19 bases remaining between them. The CDR3 spells CAIVQAGRAYTEAFL. The CDR3 DNA follows: TGTGCCATCGTGCAGGCAGGCCGGGCTTACACTGAAGCTTTCTTA.

The CDR3 spells CSVRTGTYEQYF. The CDR3, as DNA: TGCAGCGTTCGAACAGGGACGTACGAGCAGTACTTC. The chain carries TRBV29-1 and TRBJ2-7, with D possibly TRBD1 on 6 matching bases. V lost 5 bases and J 4 bases, leaving 12 bases between the germline ends. Germline assignment: CDR1 SQVTM and CDR2 ANQGSEA. The CDR3 is made up of 12 amino acids.

The chain uses TRBV7-3 and TRBJ1-3; maybe TRBD1 (5 bases). V lost 7 bases and J 12 bases, leaving 22 bases between the germline ends. CDR1 is SGHTA and CDR2 is FQGTGA in the germline V gene. The CDR3 covers 14 residues. The CDR3 DNA is TGTGCCAGCACAAGGGGTTCCGCTGGAGACAACATATATTTT. Protein: CASTRGSAGDNIYF.

The chain carries TRBV15 and TRBJ1-3; TRBD1 is a possible D gene (5 bases). Trimming left V 10 bases short and J 6 bases short, with 19 bases between. The germline CDR1 and CDR2 sequences are LNHNV and YYDKDF (reference sequence). The CDR3 is 14 residues long. CDR3 DNA sequence: TGTGCCAGCAGTAGACGAGGGGCGAAAAACACCATATATTTT. Protein: CASSRRGAKNTIYF.

This clonotype occurred many times. V usage is TRBV7-9 and J usage is TRBJ2-1, with TRBD2 matching 9 bases. This CDR3 spans 16 amino acids. Germline lookup yields CDR1 SEHNR and CDR2 FQNEAQ (reference sequence). V was pared by 0 bases and J by 4 bases, with 4 bases of the junction left unmatched. CDR3 nucleotide sequence: TGTGCCAGCAGCTTAGCGAGGCTAGCGGGATACAATGAGCAGTTCTTC. It encodes CASSLARLAGYNEQFF.

The chain employs TRBV10-3 and TRBJ2-5; 7 bases align to TRBD2. CDR3 size: 14 residues. V lost 4 bases to trimming and J lost 3 bases; unmatched junction nucleotides: 5. Germline CDR1 is ENHRY and CDR2 is SYGVKD. This chain's CDR3 is CAISGGGGEETQYF. CDR3 nucleotides: TGTGCCATCAGTGGTGGTGGGGGGGAAGAGACCCAGTACTTC.

CDR3 bases: TGTGCCAGCAGCTCGACTCGGGGGCCTCGCCAGCCCCAGCATTTT. Encoded protein: CASSSTRGPRQPQHF. The rearrangement uses TRBV24-1 and TRBJ1-5, with D possibly being TRBD1 (6 bases). V gave up 11 bases and J gave up 7 bases, with 23 bases separating them. Germline CDR1 KGHDR, CDR2 SFDVKD. CDR3 length: 15 amino acids.

Points on this clonotype: The germline gene is not matched at one end of the junction; a read error may be the cause. The genes are TRBV7-2 and TRBJ2-3, with no clear D. The CDR3 is 14 amino acids. Per germline, CDR1 SGHTA and CDR2 FQGNSA. CDR3 coding DNA: TGTGCCAGCAGCTTTGTCAGCGCCTACGATCAGCACTTCTTT. It yields the protein CASSFVSAYDQHFF.

The chain recombines TRBV9 with TRBJ1-1, with a tentative D call TRBD1 (5 bases). Germline lookup yields CDR1 SGDLS and CDR2 YYNGEE. Trimming pared 3 bases from V and 12 bases from J, leaving 24 bases between. The CDR3 spans 15 residues. The CDR3 region is CASSEPGGGNMVTFF. CDR3 DNA sequence: TGTGCCAGCAGCGAACCCGGCGGGGGGAACATGGTCACTTTCTTT.

This clonotype was counted ten times or more. The gene calls are TRBV6-5 and TRBJ1-4; D remains unclear. V shed 6 bases and J shed 10 bases, with 15 bases lying between them. The CDR3 contains 13 residues. Germline lookup yields CDR1 MNHEY and CDR2 SVGAGI. Here the CDR3 reads CASSRAEEGKLFF. CDR3 sequence (DNA): TGTGCCAGCAGCCGCGCTGAAGAAGGAAAACTGTTTTTT.

CDR3 residues: CASRARTGGQGEQYF. CDR3 DNA sequence: TGTGCCAGCAGGGCGCGGACAGGGGGACAGGGCGAGCAGTACTTC. The gene calls are TRBV12-3 or TRBV12-4 and TRBJ2-7, with 10 bases identical to TRBD1. The CDR3 extends over 15 amino acids. The ends lost 6 bases at V and 6 bases at J; junction bases unmatched: 11.